These 3 T cell receptor beta chains were sequenced from one sample in a study of blood T cell repertoires in COVID-19. Data came from immunoSEQ multiplex PCR; TCRdb stores just in-frame clones and leaves some out. The sample holds about 290,000 clones; approximately 80% are singletons and the top ten take about 4%. Sequences were obtained from peripheral blood. The receptors originated from a woman aged 45-65 years with active or convalescent COVID-19.

This rearrangement joins TRBV29-1 to TRBJ2-7; no definite D call. CDR1 is SQVTM, CDR2 ANQGSEA, per germline. The CDR3 loop spans 11 amino acids. The V gene lost 5 bases and the J gene lost 2 bases, with 7 bases spanning the gap. CDR3 sequence (DNA): TGCAGCGTTAGTGACACCTACGAGCAGTACTTC. This gives the protein CSVSDTYEQYF.

This clone was observed a handful of times. The CDR3, as DNA: TGTGCCAGCAGCCCGCGGGAGGCCTCCTACAATGAGCAGTTCTTC. This gives the protein CASSPREASYNEQFF. This chain connects TRBV11-3 to TRBJ2-1; TRBD2 matches 8 bases. V dropped 5 bases and J dropped 0; count of bases not matched to a gene: 3. The CDR3 spans 15 residues. In germline, CDR1 is SGHNT, CDR2 YENEEA.

The chain recombines TRBV19 with TRBJ1-2; TRBD1 matches at 8 bases. Per the germline V gene, CDR1 is LNHDA and CDR2 is SQIVND (reference sequence). J was trimmed by 8 bases and V by 4 bases; bases with no gene match: 9. The CDR3 runs 14 residues. CDR3 sequence: CASSKWNRGEGYTF. The DNA of the CDR3 is TGTGCCAGTAGTAAGTGGAACAGGGGGGAAGGCTACACCTTC.